This T cell receptor beta chain was recorded in a study of T-cell memory formation after mild COVID-19. Whole-study context: Among the donors, TCR clusters were largely specific to each donor. Broader study findings: From day 15 to 85, contracting clones were balanced between CD4 and CD8, whereas later expanders leaned toward CD4+. Mostly located in CM and EM were contracting CD4+ clones, with contracting CD8+ clones located in EMRA. Some clones that responded were present in memory (sampled pre-infection), which suggests cross-reactive memory joined.

In TCRdb, the 5' RACE reads were re-called with MiXCR into one record per CDR3 protein. The repertoire holds about 290,000 distinct CDR3 sequences, about a sixth seen once, with roughly 24% in the top ten. As for this clonotype: The antigen is not known. A read error may be the cause here, since a much bigger clone is one base away.

Germline V gene sequence: CDR1 MNHEY, CDR2 SVGEGT. CDR3 length: 12 residues. V lost 9 bases and J 7 bases, leaving 16 bases between the germline ends. The material sequenced was PBMCs or a T cell subset sorted from them (not recorded which). The clonotype comes from a man aged 18-30 years who had mild COVID-19 (a few samples of this study predate the infection). Cell type and time point are not known. J is TRBJ2-7 and V is TRBV6-2 or TRBV6-3, with D perhaps TRBD1 (5 bases). The CDR3 here is CARSLPGKEQYV. DNA of the CDR3: TGTGCCAGAAGCCTACCAGGGAAGGAGCAGTACGTC.